Listed here are 8 T cell receptor beta chains from one sample, sequenced in a study of blood T cell repertoires in COVID-19. Data came from immunoSEQ multiplex PCR; TCRdb stores just in-frame clones and leaves some out. This sample has approximately 190,000 clones, with over 80% found just once. Sequenced input: peripheral blood. All receptors derive from a woman aged 40 to 55 with acute or convalescent COVID-19.

CDR3 nucleotides: TGTGCCAGCAGCAGTTTGCAGGCGTCTTATAATTCACCCCTCCACTTT. It translates to CASSSLQASYNSPLHF. The chain links TRBV5-6 to TRBJ1-6, with D hard to call. Germline values: CDR1 SGHDT, CDR2 YYEEEE. The V end was cut by 4 bases, the J end by 4 bases, with 15 bases between. The CDR3 runs to 16 residues.

The rearrangement links TRBV28 to TRBJ1-2; D call uncertain. CDR1 and CDR2 (germline): MDHEN, SYDVKM. Trimming took off 3 bases at V and 4 bases at J, with 9 bases between the two ends. This CDR3 comprises 13 residues. The CDR3 region is CASSFEVGYGYTF. The DNA for the CDR3 is TGTGCCAGCAGTTTCGAGGTTGGCTATGGCTACACCTTC.

This chain joins TRBV9 and TRBJ2-1; D perhaps matches TRBD2 (7 bases). CDR1 is SGDLS, CDR2 YYNGEE, per germline. This CDR3 comprises 16 residues. Between the trimmed V and J ends, which lost 6 bases and 2 bases, there was a span of 18 bases. The CDR3 DNA reads as TGTGCCAGCACCCAAGGGGGGCGGGGGACCTACAATGAGCAGTTCTTC. It specifies CASTQGGRGTYNEQFF.

The rearrangement joins TRBV28 to TRBJ1-5; no firm D call. V shed 2 bases and J shed 5 bases, with 10 bases lying between them. The CDR3 spans 14 residues. The germline V gene has CDR1 MDHEN and CDR2 SYDVKM. CDR3: CASSLEYGYQPQHF. Here the CDR3 DNA reads TGTGCCAGCAGTTTAGAATACGGTTATCAGCCCCAGCATTTT.

This clone was seen a handful of times. V is TRBV29-1 and J is TRBJ2-3; TRBD1 matches at 8 bases. The ends lost 7 bases at V and 2 bases at J; junction bases unmatched: 14. Germline values: CDR1 SQVTM, CDR2 ANQGSEA. The CDR3 is 16 residues long. CDR3 in amino acids: CSADQGAWPYTDTQYF. The CDR3, as DNA: TGCAGCGCCGACCAGGGGGCTTGGCCCTACACAGATACGCAGTATTTT.

The genes are TRBV4-1 and TRBJ1-3; TRBD1 agrees at 7 bases. The CDR3 covers 14 residues. With V trimmed by 4 bases and J by 4 bases, 4 bases remained unmatched. Germline CDR1 and CDR2: MGHRA and YSYEKL. The CDR3, as DNA: TGCGCCAGCAGCCGTCCGGGACAGGGAAACACCATATATTTT. It codes for CASSRPGQGNTIYF.

This sequence joins TRBV4-1 and TRBJ1-5; no clear D gene. The CDR3 length is 15 residues. Germline assignment: CDR1 MGHRA and CDR2 YSYEKL. Trimming left V 1 base short and J 7 bases short, with 14 bases between. CDR3 sequence (DNA): TGCGCCAGCAGCCAAGTCCCAGGCCCCTTCCAGCCCCAGCATTTT. Its translation is CASSQVPGPFQPQHF.

The table lists this clone with a count of one. V is TRBV7-6 and J is TRBJ2-7; possibly TRBD1 for D (6 bases). Germline V CDR1 and CDR2: SGHVS, FNYEAQ. The CDR3 spans 15 residues. The V end was cut by 6 bases, the J end by 2 bases, with 17 bases between. CDR3 residues: CASSRGRGDAYEQYF. CDR3 bases: TGTGCCAGCAGTCGGGGCAGGGGTGATGCCTACGAGCAGTACTTC.